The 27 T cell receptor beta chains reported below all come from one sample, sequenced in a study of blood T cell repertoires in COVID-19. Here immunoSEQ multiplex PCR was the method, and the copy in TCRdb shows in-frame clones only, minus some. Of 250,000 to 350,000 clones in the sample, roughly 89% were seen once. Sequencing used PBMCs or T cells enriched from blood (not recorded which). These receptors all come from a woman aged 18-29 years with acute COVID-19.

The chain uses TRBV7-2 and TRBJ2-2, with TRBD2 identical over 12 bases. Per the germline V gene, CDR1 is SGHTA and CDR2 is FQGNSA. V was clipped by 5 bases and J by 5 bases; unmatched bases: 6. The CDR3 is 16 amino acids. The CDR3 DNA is TGTGCCAGCAGCGTGGGACTAGCGGGTTCGACCGGGGAGCTGTTTTTT. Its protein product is CASSVGLAGSTGELFF. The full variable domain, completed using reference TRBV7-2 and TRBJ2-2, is GAGVSQSPSNKVTEKGKDVELRCDPISGHTALYWYRQSLGQGLEFLIYFQGNSAPDKSGLPSDRFSAERTGGSVSTLTIQRTQQEDSAVYLCASSVGLAGSTGELFFGEGSRLTVL.

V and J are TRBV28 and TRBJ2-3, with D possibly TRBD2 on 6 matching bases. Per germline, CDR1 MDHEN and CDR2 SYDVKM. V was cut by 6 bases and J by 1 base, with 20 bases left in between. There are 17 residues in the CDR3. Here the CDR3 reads CASSRAWGRTRTDTQYF. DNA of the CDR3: TGTGCCAGCAGCCGCGCCTGGGGGAGGACTCGCACAGATACGCAGTATTTT. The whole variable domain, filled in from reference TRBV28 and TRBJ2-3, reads DVKVTQSSRYLVKRTGEKVFLECVQDMDHENMFWYRQDPGLGLRLIYFSYDVKMKEKGDIPEGYSVSREKKERFSLILESASTNQTSMYLCASSRAWGRTRTDTQYFGPGTRLTVL.

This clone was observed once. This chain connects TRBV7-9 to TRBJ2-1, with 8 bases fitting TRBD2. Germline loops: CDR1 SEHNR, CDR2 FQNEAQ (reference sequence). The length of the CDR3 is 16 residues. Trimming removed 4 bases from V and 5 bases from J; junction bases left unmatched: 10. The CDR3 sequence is CASSSLAGIGDNEQFF. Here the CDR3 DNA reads TGTGCCAGCAGCTCATTAGCGGGAATCGGTGACAATGAGCAGTTCTTC.

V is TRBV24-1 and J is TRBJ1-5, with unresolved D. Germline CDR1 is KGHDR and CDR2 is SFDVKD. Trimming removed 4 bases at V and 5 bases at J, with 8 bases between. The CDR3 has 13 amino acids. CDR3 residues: CATSDRVDQPQHF. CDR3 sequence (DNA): TGTGCCACCAGTGACCGGGTCGATCAGCCCCAGCATTTT.

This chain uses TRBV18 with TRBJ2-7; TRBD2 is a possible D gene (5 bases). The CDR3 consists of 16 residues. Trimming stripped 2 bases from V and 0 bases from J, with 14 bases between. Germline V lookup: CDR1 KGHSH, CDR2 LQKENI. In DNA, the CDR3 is TGTGCCAGCTCACCATCGGCGGGTGGCAGCTCCTACGAGCAGTACTTC. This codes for CASSPSAGGSSYEQYF. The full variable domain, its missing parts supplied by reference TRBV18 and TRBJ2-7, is NAGVMQNPRHLVRRRGQEARLRCSPMKGHSHVYWYRQLPEEGLKFMVYLQKENIIDESGMPKERFSAEFPKEGPSILRIQQVVRGDSAAYFCASSPSAGGSSYEQYFGPGTRLTVT.

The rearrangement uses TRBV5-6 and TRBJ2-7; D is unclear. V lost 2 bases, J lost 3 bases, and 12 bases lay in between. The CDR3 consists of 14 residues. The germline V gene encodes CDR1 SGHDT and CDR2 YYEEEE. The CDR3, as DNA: TGTGCCAGCAGCTTTTTATCCGGTCACTACGAGCAGTACTTC. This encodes CASSFLSGHYEQYF.

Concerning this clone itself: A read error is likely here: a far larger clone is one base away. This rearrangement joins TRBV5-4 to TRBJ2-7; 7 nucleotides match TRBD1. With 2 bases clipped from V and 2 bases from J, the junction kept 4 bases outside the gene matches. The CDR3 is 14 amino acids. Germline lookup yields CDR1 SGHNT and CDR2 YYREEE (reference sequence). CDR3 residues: CASSFRDRPYEQYF. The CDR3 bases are TGTGCCAGCAGCTTCCGGGACAGACCCTACGAGCAGTACTTC.

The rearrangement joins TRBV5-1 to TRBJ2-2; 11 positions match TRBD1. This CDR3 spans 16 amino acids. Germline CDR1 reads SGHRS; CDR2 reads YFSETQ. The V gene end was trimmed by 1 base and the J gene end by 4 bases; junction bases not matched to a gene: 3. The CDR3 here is CASSLRTGGLTGELFF. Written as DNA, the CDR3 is TGCGCCAGCAGCTTGAGGACAGGGGGCCTCACCGGGGAGCTGTTTTTT.

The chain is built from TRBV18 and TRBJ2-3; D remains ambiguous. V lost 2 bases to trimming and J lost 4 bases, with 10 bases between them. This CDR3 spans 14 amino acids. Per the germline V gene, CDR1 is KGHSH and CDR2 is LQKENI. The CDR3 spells CASSPKNGADTQYF. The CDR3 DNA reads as TGTGCCAGCTCACCAAAAAACGGAGCAGATACGCAGTATTTT. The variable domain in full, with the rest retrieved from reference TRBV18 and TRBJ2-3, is NAGVMQNPRHLVRRRGQEARLRCSPMKGHSHVYWYRQLPEEGLKFMVYLQKENIIDESGMPKERFSAEFPKEGPSILRIQQVVRGDSAAYFCASSPKNGADTQYFGPGTRLTVL.

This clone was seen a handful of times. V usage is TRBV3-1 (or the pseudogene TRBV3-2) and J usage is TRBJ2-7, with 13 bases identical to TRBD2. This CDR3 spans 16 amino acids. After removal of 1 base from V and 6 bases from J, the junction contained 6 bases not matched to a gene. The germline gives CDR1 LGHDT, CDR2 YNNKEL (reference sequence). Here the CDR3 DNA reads TGTGCCAGCAGCCAAGGGGCACTAGCGGGAGGGCCCGAGCAGTACTTC. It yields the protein CASSQGALAGGPEQYF.

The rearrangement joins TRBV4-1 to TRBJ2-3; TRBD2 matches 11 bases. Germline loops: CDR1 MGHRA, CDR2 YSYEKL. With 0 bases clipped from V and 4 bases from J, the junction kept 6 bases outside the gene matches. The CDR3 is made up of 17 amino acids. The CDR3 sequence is CASSQDTQLAGADTQYF. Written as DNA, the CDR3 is TGCGCCAGCAGCCAAGATACCCAACTAGCGGGAGCAGATACGCAGTATTTT.

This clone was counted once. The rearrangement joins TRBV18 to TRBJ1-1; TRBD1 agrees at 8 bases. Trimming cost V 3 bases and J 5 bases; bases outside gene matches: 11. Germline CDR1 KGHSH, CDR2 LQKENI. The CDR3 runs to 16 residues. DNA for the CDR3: TGTGCCAGCTCACCCAACAGGGGGAGTATCGTAACTGAAGCTTTCTTT. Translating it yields CASSPNRGSIVTEAFF.

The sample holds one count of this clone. Written as DNA, the CDR3 is TGTGCCAGCAGCTTAGAGGCCGGGAGTCTTCTGTCGGATCCATGGAATTACATGAACACTGAAGCTTTCTTT. It codes for CASSLEAGSLLSDPWNYMNTEAFF. The chain has TRBV11-3 and TRBJ1-1; D is unresolved. V dropped 0 bases and J dropped 0 bases, with 35 bases sitting between them. There are 24 residues in the CDR3. The germline CDR1 and CDR2 sequences are SGHNT and YENEEA.

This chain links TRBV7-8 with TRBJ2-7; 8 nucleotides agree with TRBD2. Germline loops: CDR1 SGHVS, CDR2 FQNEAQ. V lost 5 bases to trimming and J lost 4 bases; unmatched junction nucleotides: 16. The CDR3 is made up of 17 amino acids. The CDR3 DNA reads TGTGCCAGCAGCCCTCGGGAGGGATCCCCCCGCCCATACGAGCAGTACTTC. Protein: CASSPREGSPRPYEQYF.

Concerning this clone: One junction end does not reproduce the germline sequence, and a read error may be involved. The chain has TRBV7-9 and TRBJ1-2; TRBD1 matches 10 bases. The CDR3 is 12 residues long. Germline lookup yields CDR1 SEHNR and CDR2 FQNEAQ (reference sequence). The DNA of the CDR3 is TGTGCCAGCACTGGACAGGGGGGGAGTATCTTCTTC. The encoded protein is CASTGQGGSIFF.

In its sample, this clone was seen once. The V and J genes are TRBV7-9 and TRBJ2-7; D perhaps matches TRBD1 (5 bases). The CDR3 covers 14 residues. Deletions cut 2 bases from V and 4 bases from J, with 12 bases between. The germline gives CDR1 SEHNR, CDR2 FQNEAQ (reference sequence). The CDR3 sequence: CASSLPTQGYEQYF. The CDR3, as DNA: TGTGCCAGCAGCTTACCCACCCAGGGTTACGAGCAGTACTTC.

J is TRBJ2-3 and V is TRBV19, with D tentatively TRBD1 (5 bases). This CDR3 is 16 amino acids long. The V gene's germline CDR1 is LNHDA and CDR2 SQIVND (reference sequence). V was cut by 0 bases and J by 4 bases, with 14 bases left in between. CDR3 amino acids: CASSIDYRSPADTQYF. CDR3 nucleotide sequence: TGTGCCAGTAGTATAGACTACAGGAGTCCAGCAGATACGCAGTATTTT.

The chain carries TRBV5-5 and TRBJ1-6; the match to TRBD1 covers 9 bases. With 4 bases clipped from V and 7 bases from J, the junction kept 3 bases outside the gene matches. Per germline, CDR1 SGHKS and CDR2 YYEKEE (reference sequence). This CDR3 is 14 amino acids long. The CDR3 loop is CASSGQGMNSPLHF. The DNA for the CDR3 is TGTGCCAGCAGCGGACAGGGGATGAATTCACCCCTCCACTTT.

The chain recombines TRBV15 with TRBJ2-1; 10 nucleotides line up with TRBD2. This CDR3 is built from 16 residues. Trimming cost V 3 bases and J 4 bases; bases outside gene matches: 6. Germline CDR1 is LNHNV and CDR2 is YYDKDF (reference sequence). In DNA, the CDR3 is TGTGCCACCAGCAGGAGGACTAGCGGTGAATACAATGAGCAGTTCTTC. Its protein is CATSRRTSGEYNEQFF. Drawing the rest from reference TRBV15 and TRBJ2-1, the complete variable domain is DAMVIQNPRYQVTQFGKPVTLSCSQTLNHNVMYWYQQKSSQAPKLLFHYYDKDFNNEADTPDNFQSRRPNTSFCFLDIRSPGLGDTAMYLCATSRRTSGEYNEQFFGPGTRLTVL.

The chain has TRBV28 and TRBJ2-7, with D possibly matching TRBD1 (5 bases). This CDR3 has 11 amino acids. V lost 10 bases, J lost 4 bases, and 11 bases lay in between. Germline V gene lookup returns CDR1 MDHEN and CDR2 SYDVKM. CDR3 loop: CANLRGYEQYF. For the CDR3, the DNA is TGTGCCAACCTAAGGGGATACGAGCAGTACTTC.

This CDR3 reads CASSSYKGASYNEQFF. In nucleotides, the CDR3 is TGTGCCAGCAGTTCGTATAAGGGGGCGTCCTACAATGAGCAGTTCTTC. J is TRBJ2-1 and V is TRBV27; 7 bases align to TRBD1. Germline V lookup: CDR1 MNHEY, CDR2 SMNVEV (reference sequence). The CDR3 sequence is 16 residues long. With V trimmed by 4 bases and J by 1 base, 7 bases remained unmatched.

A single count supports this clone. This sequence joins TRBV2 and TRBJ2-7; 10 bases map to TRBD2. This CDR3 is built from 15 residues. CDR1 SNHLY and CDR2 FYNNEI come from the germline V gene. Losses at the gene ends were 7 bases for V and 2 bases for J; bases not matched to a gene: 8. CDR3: CASTFGTSVPYEQYF. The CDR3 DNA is TGTGCCAGCACCTTCGGGACTAGCGTTCCCTACGAGCAGTACTTC.

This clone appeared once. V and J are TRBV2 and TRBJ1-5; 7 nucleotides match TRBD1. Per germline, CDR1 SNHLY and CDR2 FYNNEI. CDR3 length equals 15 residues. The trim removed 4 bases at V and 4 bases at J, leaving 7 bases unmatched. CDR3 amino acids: CASSGEQGLNQPQHF. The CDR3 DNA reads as TGTGCCAGCAGTGGGGAACAGGGGTTAAATCAGCCCCAGCATTTT.

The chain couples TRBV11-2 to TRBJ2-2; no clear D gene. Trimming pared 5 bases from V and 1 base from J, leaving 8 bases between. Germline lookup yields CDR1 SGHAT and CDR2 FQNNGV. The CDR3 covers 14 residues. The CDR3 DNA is TGTGCCAGCAGCCGTCCGAGGAACACCGGGGAGCTGTTTTTT. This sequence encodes CASSRPRNTGELFF.

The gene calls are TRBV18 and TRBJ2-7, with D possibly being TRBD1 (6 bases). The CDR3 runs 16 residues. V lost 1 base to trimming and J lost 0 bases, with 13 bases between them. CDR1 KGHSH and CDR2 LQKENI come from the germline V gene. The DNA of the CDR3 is TGTGCCAGCTCACCACTTCCCCAGGGGAGCTCCTACGAGCAGTACTTC. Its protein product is CASSPLPQGSSYEQYF. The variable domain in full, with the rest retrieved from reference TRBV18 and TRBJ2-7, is NAGVMQNPRHLVRRRGQEARLRCSPMKGHSHVYWYRQLPEEGLKFMVYLQKENIIDESGMPKERFSAEFPKEGPSILRIQQVVRGDSAAYFCASSPLPQGSSYEQYFGPGTRLTVT.

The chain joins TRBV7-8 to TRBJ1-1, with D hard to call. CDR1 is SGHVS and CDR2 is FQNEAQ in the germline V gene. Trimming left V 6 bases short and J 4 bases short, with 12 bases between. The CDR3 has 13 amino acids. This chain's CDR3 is CASSPRETTEAFF. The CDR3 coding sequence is TGTGCCAGCAGTCCGAGGGAGACCACTGAAGCTTTCTTT. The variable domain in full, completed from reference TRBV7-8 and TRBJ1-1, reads GAGVSQSPRYKVAKRGQDVALRCDPISGHVSLFWYQQALGQGPEFLTYFQNEAQLDKSGLPSDRFFAERPEGSVSTLKIQRTQQEDSAVYLCASSPRETTEAFFGQGTRLTVV.

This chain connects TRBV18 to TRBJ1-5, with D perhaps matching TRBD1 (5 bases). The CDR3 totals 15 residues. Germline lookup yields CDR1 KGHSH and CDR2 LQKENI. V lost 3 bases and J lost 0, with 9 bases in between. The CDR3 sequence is CASSPSGHSNQPQHF. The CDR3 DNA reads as TGTGCCAGCTCACCTTCAGGGCATAGCAATCAGCCCCAGCATTTT. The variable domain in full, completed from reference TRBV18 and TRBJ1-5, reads NAGVMQNPRHLVRRRGQEARLRCSPMKGHSHVYWYRQLPEEGLKFMVYLQKENIIDESGMPKERFSAEFPKEGPSILRIQQVVRGDSAAYFCASSPSGHSNQPQHFGDGTRLSIL.